Listed below are T cell receptor beta chains from one sample, sequenced in a study of tumor-infiltrating lymphocytes in primary liver carcinoma. Using its own MiXCR run on the multiplex PCR reads, TCRdb lists one record per CDR3 protein. The sample includes 100,000 to 150,000 distinct CDR3 sequences, 64% of them seen just once. The sample consisted of liver tumor tissue from sampling region 3. All receptors derive from a woman aged 60-70 years with primary liver carcinoma and hepatitis B virus infection. CDR3s include the opening cysteine and the closing phenylalanine or tryptophan. D genes are given only for firm matches. The size of a clone is reported for some rows only, either as once, few or many, or as a class for expanded clones.

J: TRBJ2-7; V: TRBV11-2; D: TRBD2; size: .; CDR3: CASSAISRVAGGQKPYEQYF; DNA: TGTGCTAGCAGCGCCATTTCCCGAGTAGCGGGAGGACAGAAACCCTACGAGCAGTACTTC
J: TRBJ2-1; V: TRBV4-1; D: TRBD2; size: many; CDR3: CASSQGLADYNEQFF; DNA: TGCGCCAGCAGCCAAGGACTAGCGGACTACAATGAGCAGTTCTTC
J: TRBJ2-4; V: TRBV7-9; D: .; size: .; CDR3: CASSLAGSWGKTIQYF; DNA: TGTGCCAGCAGCTTAGCGGGGTCTTGGGGCAAAACCATTCAGTACTTC
J: TRBJ2-3; V: TRBV28; D: TRBD2; size: .; CDR3: CARSPRRGLAGARREGNTQYF; DNA: TGTGCCAGAAGTCCACGACGGGGACTAGCGGGAGCAAGGAGGGAGGGAAATACGCAGTATTTT
J: TRBJ2-7; V: TRBV6-6; D: .; size: .; CDR3: CASSSRTSSSYGQYF; DNA: TGTGCCAGCAGTTCTAGGACTTCGAGCTCTTACGGGCAGTACTTC
J: TRBJ1-1; V: TRBV6-5; D: .; size: .; CDR3: CASTWVATEAFF; DNA: TGTGCCAGCACCTGGGTAGCAACTGAAGCTTTCTTT
J: TRBJ2-1; V: TRBV11-2; D: .; size: .; CDR3: CSSSPLAGGGSYNEQFF; DNA: TGTTCCAGCAGCCCTCTAGCCGGAGGCGGTTCCTACAATGAACAGTTCTTC
J: TRBJ2-5; V: TRBV28; D: TRBD2; size: few; CDR3: CASSSPGLVVSETQYF; DNA: TGTGCCAGCAGTTCCCCGGGACTAGTCGTATCAGAGACCCAGTACTTC
J: TRBJ1-5; V: TRBV20-1; D: .; size: .; CDR3: CSTRGLIVNQLQHF; DNA: TGCAGTACTAGGGGCCTCATAGTCAATCAGCTCCAGCATTTT
J: TRBJ2-1; V: TRBV6-2/TRBV6-3; D: TRBD2; size: .; CDR3: CVSRTLAYSSYNEQFF; DNA: TGTGTCAGCAGAACACTAGCGTATAGCTCCTACAATGAGCAGTTCTTC
J: TRBJ1-1; V: TRBV4-1; D: .; size: .; CDR3: CASGQAGWGVSPMNTEAFF; DNA: TGCGCCAGCGGCCAAGCCGGCTGGGGGGTCTCTCCGATGAACACTGAAGCTTTCTTT
J: TRBJ2-1; V: TRBV11-2; D: TRBD1; size: .; CDR3: CANGFDRGNGNEQFF; DNA: TGTGCCAACGGTTTCGACAGGGGAAACGGCAATGAGCAGTTCTTC
J: TRBJ2-3; V: TRBV6-1; D: .; size: .; CDR3: CASRSNQPQYF; DNA: TGTGCTAGCAGGAGCAATCAGCCCCAGTATTTT
J: TRBJ2-3; V: TRBV11-2; D: TRBD1; size: .; CDR3: CASSLAGQGTTDTQYF; DNA: TGTGCCAGCAGCTTAGCCGGACAGGGGACGACAGATACGCAGTATTTT
J: TRBJ2-1; V: TRBV28; D: .; size: few; CDR3: CASSSLSGPSRREQFF; DNA: TGTGCCAGCAGTTCACTTTCGGGACCATCACGCAGGGAGCAGTTCTTC
J: TRBJ1-5; V: TRBV12-3/TRBV12-4; D: TRBD1; size: once; CDR3: CAGTDRTDQPQHF; DNA: TGTGCCGGCACGGACAGGACAGATCAGCCCCAGCATTTT
J: TRBJ2-5; V: TRBV5-6; D: TRBD1; size: many; CDR3: CASSRDRGLQETQYF; DNA: TGTGCCAGCAGCCGGGACAGGGGACTACAAGAGACCCAGTACTTC
J: TRBJ2-3; V: TRBV11-2; D: TRBD2; size: .; CDR3: CASSFGLGHTDTQYF; DNA: TGTGCCAGCAGCTTCGGACTAGGACACACTGATACGCAATATTTT
J: TRBJ2-5; V: TRBV11-3; D: .; size: .; CDR3: CASGLVAQETQYF; DNA: TGTGCCAGCGGCCTAGTCGCTCAAGAGACCCAGTACTTC
J: TRBJ2-3; V: TRBV29-1; D: .; size: .; CDR3: CSVTGIRRDTQYF; DNA: TGCAGCGTTACCGGGATTAGGAGGGATACGCAGTATTTT
J: TRBJ2-5; V: TRBV6-1; D: TRBD1; size: many; CDR3: CASSELTGTGRSETQYF; DNA: TGTGCCAGCAGTGAACTTACCGGGACAGGGAGGTCAGAGACCCAGTACTTC
J: TRBJ1-2; V: TRBV11-2; D: TRBD1; size: few; CDR3: CASPFTSGQGSGYTF; DNA: TGTGCCAGCCCCTTTACCTCGGGACAGGGTTCAGGCTACACCTTC
J: TRBJ1-3; V: TRBV5-1; D: .; size: many; CDR3: CASSLAGGTGNTIYF; DNA: TGCGCCAGCAGCTTGGCCGGAGGGACTGGAAACACCATATATTTT
J: TRBJ1-5; V: TRBV21-1; D: .; size: once; CDR3: CASSPGDRAGGRPQHF; DNA: TGTGCCAGCAGCCCCGGGGACAGGGCCGGAGGGCGGCCCCAGCATTTT
J: TRBJ1-5; V: TRBV6-1; D: .; size: once; CDR3: CANSESGEGNQPQHF; DNA: TGTGCCAACAGTGAATCGGGGGAGGGCAATCAGCCCCAGCATTTT
J: TRBJ2-7; V: TRBV5-4; D: .; size: .; CDR3: CASSLAIGAGYEQYF; DNA: TGTGCCAGCAGCTTGGCGATCGGGGCAGGCTATGAGCAGTACTTC
J: TRBJ2-3; V: TRBV6-5; D: .; size: many; CDR3: CASSPQGGTQYF; DNA: TGTGCCAGCAGTCCTCAGGGAGGTACGCAGTATTTT
J: TRBJ1-6; V: TRBV12-3/TRBV12-4; D: TRBD1; size: many; CDR3: CASRGQAVNSPLHF; DNA: TGTGCCAGCAGAGGACAGGCAGTTAATTCACCCCTCCACTTT
J: TRBJ1-1; V: TRBV28; D: .; size: .; CDR3: CASSSYRVEAFF; DNA: TGTGCCAGCAGTTCTTACAGGGTTGAAGCTTTCTTT
J: TRBJ1-6; V: TRBV12-3/TRBV12-4; D: TRBD1; size: many; CDR3: CASRSTGINSPLHF; DNA: TGTGCCAGCAGATCGACAGGGATTAATTCACCCCTCCACTTT
J: TRBJ2-5; V: TRBV15; D: .; size: .; CDR3: CATSRVYQETQYF; DNA: TGTGCCACCAGCAGAGTATACCAAGAGACCCAGTACTTC
J: TRBJ2-6; V: TRBV29-1; D: .; size: .; CDR3: CSVVGKGTGANVLTF; DNA: TGCAGCGTAGTGGGGAAAGGGACTGGGGCCAACGTCCTGACTTTC
J: TRBJ1-1; V: TRBV29-1; D: TRBD1; size: many; CDR3: CSVGQGVNTEAFF; DNA: TGCAGCGTCGGACAGGGGGTCAACACTGAAGCTTTCTTT
J: TRBJ1-1; V: TRBV29-1; D: .; size: .; CDR3: CSVGGLGTIAFF; DNA: TGCAGCGTCGGAGGGCTCGGGACAATAGCTTTCTTT
J: TRBJ2-2; V: TRBV6-6; D: .; size: many; CDR3: CASSYWGNTGELFF; DNA: TGTGCCAGCAGTTACTGGGGGAACACCGGGGAGCTGTTTTTT
J: TRBJ2-7; V: TRBV28; D: TRBD1; size: .; CDR3: CASSSFWGGQGLYEQYF; DNA: TGTGCCAGCAGTTCGTTCTGGGGGGGACAGGGGTTGTACGAGCAGTACTTC
J: TRBJ1-4; V: TRBV11-2; D: TRBD1; size: .; CDR3: CASSSRTGYNEKLFF; DNA: TGTGCCAGCAGCTCGAGGACAGGTTATAATGAAAAACTGTTTTTT
J: TRBJ1-3; V: TRBV7-9; D: TRBD1; size: .; CDR3: CASSLDRGGLGNTIYF; DNA: TGTGCCAGCAGCTTAGACAGGGGTGGACTTGGAAACACCATATATTTT
J: TRBJ2-2; V: TRBV11-2; D: TRBD2; size: .; CDR3: CTSSSRSLAGVRELSF; DNA: TGTACCAGCAGCTCCCGCAGTCTAGCGGGAGTTCGGGAGCTGTCTTTT
J: TRBJ2-2; V: TRBV11-2; D: .; size: .; CDR3: CASSLGTWTIGELFF; DNA: TGTGCTAGCAGCTTAGGTACTTGGACCATCGGGGAGCTGTTTTTT
J: TRBJ2-3; V: TRBV28; D: .; size: few; CDR3: CASSFTVPTDTQYF; DNA: TGTGCCAGCAGTTTTACGGTACCCACAGATACGCAGTATTTT
J: TRBJ2-1; V: TRBV11-2; D: .; size: medium-sized; CDR3: CASSPSGAVPGGQFF; DNA: TGTGCCAGCAGCCCCTCCGGGGCGGTCCCTGGGGGGCAGTTCTTC
J: TRBJ2-1; V: TRBV11-2; D: .; size: .; CDR3: CATILLQGNLQFF; DNA: TGTGCCACCATCTTGCTACAGGGAAATTTGCAGTTCTTC
J: TRBJ1-1; V: TRBV7-9; D: TRBD1; size: .; CDR3: CTSSSQGADTEAFF; DNA: TGTACCAGCAGCAGCCAGGGGGCGGACACTGAAGCTTTCTTT
J: TRBJ1-1; V: TRBV7-9; D: .; size: .; CDR3: CASGLKLGGGGTEAFF; DNA: TGTGCCAGCGGCTTAAAATTAGGGGGAGGGGGCACTGAAGCTTTCTTT
J: TRBJ2-7; V: TRBV28; D: .; size: .; CDR3: CASNLSGGVSSYEQYF; DNA: TGTGCCAGCAATTTATCCGGCGGAGTTAGCTCCTACGAGCAGTACTTC
J: TRBJ2-5; V: TRBV29-1; D: .; size: .; CDR3: CSVAADETGGEAQYF; DNA: TGCAGCGTTGCGGCCGATGAGACTGGAGGGGAGGCCCAGTACTTC
J: TRBJ2-1; V: TRBV2; D: .; size: few; CDR3: CASTETRSVFF; DNA: TGTGCCAGCACCGAGACTAGGTCGGTGTTCTTC
J: TRBJ2-1; V: TRBV7-9; D: TRBD2; size: .; CDR3: CVSNDAGGNNEQLF; DNA: TGTGTCAGCAACGATGCGGGAGGGAACAATGAGCAGTTATTC
J: TRBJ1-5; V: TRBV7-9; D: .; size: many; CDR3: CASSRGGGSDSNQPQHF; DNA: TGTGCCAGCAGCCGGGGCGGGGGTTCAGATAGCAATCAGCCCCAGCATTTT
J: TRBJ2-3; V: TRBV24-1; D: .; size: .; CDR3: CVTSDVGASWRPDTQYF; DNA: TGTGTCACCAGTGATGTAGGCGCTAGCTGGAGACCGGATACGCAGTATTTT
J: TRBJ2-3; V: TRBV10-3; D: TRBD2; size: many; CDR3: CAIRDGTSADTQYF; DNA: TGTGCCATCAGGGACGGGACTAGTGCAGATACGCAGTATTTT
J: TRBJ2-1; V: TRBV29-1; D: .; size: .; CDR3: CSDRIDYNVQFF; DNA: TGCAGCGACAGGATTGATTACAATGTACAGTTCTTC
J: TRBJ2-2; V: TRBV7-9; D: .; size: .; CDR3: CASSLSDQNTGELFF; DNA: TGTGCCAGCAGCTTATCCGACCAGAACACCGGAGAGCTGTTTTTT
J: TRBJ2-3; V: TRBV5-1; D: TRBD2; size: .; CDR3: CASSPTSGRDTQYF; DNA: TGCGCCAGCAGCCCAACTAGCGGGAGAGATACGCAGTATTTT
J: TRBJ1-6; V: TRBV7-2; D: .; size: .; CDR3: CASSPRTVYNSPLHF; DNA: TGTGCCAGCAGCCCCCGGACAGTCTATAATTCACCCCTCCACTTT
J: TRBJ2-1; V: TRBV13; D: .; size: .; CDR3: CARSSPPPLRSTYSEQFF; DNA: TGTGCCAGAAGCTCCCCCCCTCCCCTTAGGAGCACCTACAGTGAGCAGTTCTTC
J: TRBJ2-7; V: TRBV6-5; D: .; size: .; CDR3: CASGYSTETVSYEQYF; DNA: TGTGCCAGCGGTTACTCGACGGAGACAGTCTCCTACGAGCAGTACTTC
J: TRBJ2-5; V: TRBV7-9; D: TRBD2; size: few; CDR3: CASSPRLAEQETQYF; DNA: TGTGCCAGCAGCCCCCGACTAGCGGAACAAGAGACCCAGTACTTC
J: TRBJ2-7; V: TRBV6-6; D: TRBD2; size: many; CDR3: CASSYSLAGGYEQYF; DNA: TGTGCCAGCAGTTACTCACTAGCGGGAGGCTACGAGCAGTACTTC